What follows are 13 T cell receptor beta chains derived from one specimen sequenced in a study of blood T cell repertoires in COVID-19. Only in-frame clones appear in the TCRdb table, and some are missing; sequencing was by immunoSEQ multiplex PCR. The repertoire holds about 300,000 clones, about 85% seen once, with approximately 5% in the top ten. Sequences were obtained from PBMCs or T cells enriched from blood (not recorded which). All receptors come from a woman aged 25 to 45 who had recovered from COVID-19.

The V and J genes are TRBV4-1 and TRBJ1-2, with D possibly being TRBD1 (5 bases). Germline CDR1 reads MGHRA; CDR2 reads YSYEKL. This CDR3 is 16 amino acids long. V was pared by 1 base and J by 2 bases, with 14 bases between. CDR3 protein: CASSQVRQSINYGYTF. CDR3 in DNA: TGCGCCAGCAGCCAAGTCCGACAGTCTATCAACTATGGCTACACCTTC.

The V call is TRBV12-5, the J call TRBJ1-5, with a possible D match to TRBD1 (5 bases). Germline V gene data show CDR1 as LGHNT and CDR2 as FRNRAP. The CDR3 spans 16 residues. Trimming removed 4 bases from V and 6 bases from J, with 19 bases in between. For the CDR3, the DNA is TGTGCTAGTGGTTCCTCGGGACCCGGGGGTGGTCAGCCCCAGCATTTT. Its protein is CASGSSGPGGGQPQHF.

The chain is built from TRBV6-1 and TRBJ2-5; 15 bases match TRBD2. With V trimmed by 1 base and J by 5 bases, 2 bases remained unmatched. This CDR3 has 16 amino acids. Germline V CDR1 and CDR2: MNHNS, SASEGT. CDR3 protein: CASSEGTSGGAETQYF. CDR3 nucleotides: TGTGCCAGCAGTGAAGGGACTAGCGGGGGGGCGGAGACCCAGTACTTC.

DNA of the CDR3: TGCGCCAGCAGCTTGGTGGGTAGCGCTCGAGGGCAAGAGACCCAGTACTTC. It codes for CASSLVGSARGQETQYF. The chain recombines TRBV5-1 with TRBJ2-5; D may be TRBD2 (5 bases). The V gene lost 0 bases and the J gene lost 2 bases, with 17 bases spanning the gap. The V gene's germline CDR1 is SGHRS and CDR2 YFSETQ. This CDR3 contains 17 residues.

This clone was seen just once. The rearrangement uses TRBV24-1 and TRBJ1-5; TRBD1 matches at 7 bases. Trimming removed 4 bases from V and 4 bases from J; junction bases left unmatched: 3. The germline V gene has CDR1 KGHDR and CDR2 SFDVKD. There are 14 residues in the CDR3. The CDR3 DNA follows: TGTGCCACCAGTGAGCCGGGACAGAATCAGCCCCAGCATTTT. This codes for CATSEPGQNQPQHF.

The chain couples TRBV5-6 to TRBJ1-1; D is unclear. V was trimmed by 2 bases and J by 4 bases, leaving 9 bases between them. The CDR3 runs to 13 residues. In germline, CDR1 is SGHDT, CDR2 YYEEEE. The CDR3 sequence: CASSFFRGTEAFF. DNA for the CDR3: TGTGCCAGCAGCTTCTTTCGAGGCACTGAAGCTTTCTTT.

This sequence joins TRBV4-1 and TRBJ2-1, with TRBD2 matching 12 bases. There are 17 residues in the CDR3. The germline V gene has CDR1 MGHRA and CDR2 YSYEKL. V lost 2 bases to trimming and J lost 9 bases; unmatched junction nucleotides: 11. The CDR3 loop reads CASSQLPPSGGALEQFF. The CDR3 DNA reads TGCGCCAGCAGCCAACTTCCACCTAGCGGGGGGGCCCTTGAGCAGTTCTTC.

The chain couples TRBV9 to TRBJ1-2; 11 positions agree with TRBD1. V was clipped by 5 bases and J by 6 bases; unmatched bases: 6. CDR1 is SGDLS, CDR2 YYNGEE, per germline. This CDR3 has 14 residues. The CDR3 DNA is TGTGCCAGCAGTGATCCGGGACAGGGGGATGGCTACACCTTC. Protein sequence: CASSDPGQGDGYTF.

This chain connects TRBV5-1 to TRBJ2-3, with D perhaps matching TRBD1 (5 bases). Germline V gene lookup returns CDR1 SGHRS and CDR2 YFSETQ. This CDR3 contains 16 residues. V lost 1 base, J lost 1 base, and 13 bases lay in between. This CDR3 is CASSLIRGLGTDTQYF. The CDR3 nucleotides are TGCGCCAGCAGCTTGATAAGGGGTCTGGGCACAGATACGCAGTATTTT.

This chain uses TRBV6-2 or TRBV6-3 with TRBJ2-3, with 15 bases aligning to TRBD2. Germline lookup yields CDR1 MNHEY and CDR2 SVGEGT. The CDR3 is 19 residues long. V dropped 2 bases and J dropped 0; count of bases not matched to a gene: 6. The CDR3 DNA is TGTGCCAGCAGTTACCAGGGACTAGCGGGAGGAACTAGCACAGATACGCAGTATTTT. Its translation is CASSYQGLAGGTSTDTQYF.

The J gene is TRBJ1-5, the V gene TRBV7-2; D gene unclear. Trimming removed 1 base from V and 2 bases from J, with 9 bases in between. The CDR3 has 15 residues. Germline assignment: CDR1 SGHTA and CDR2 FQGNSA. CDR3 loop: CASSLVLYGNQPQHF. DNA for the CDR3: TGTGCCAGCAGCTTAGTACTGTACGGCAATCAGCCCCAGCATTTT.

The CDR3 DNA reads as TGTGCCAGCAGCGGGGGGAGTAGCTCCTATAATTCACCCCTCCACTTT. Amino acid sequence: CASSGGSSSYNSPLHF. The V gene is TRBV5-6, the J gene TRBJ1-6; possibly TRBD1 for D (5 bases). V dropped 4 bases and J dropped 0 bases, with 11 bases sitting between them. The CDR3 is made up of 16 amino acids. Per the germline V gene, CDR1 is SGHDT and CDR2 is YYEEEE.

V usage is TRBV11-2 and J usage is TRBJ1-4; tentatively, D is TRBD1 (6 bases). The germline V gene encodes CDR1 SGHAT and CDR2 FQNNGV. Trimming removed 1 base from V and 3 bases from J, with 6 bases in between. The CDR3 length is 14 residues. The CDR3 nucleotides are TGTGCCAGCAGCTTAGCAGGGGCTAATGAAAAACTGTTTTTT. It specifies CASSLAGANEKLFF.